Listed below are T cell receptor beta chains from one sample, sequenced in a study of T cell responses to AZD1222 COVID-19 vaccine. The assay was immunoSEQ multiplex PCR, and TCRdb's table has in-frame clones only and misses some. Of 140,000 to 150,000 clones listed, about nine tenths are singletons. The material was peripheral blood, obtained on day 0 of AZD1222 vaccination. These receptors all stem from an adult in good health. The CDR3 runs from the conserved cysteine through the conserved F or W. D genes are given only for firm matches.

d_gene | j_gene | v_gene | CDR3aa | CDR3nt
- | TRBJ1-1 | TRBV9 | CASSVTVGSEAFF | TGTGCCAGCAGCGTAACTGTGGGATCTGAAGCTTTCTTT
TRBD2 | TRBJ2-5 | TRBV7-8 | CASSDPRTSLETQYF | TGTGCCAGCAGCGACCCTAGGACTAGCCTGGAGACCCAGTACTTC
- | TRBJ1-5 | TRBV2 | CASSEQGLGQPQHF | TGTGCCAGCAGTGAACAGGGCCTAGGTCAGCCCCAGCATTTT
- | TRBJ1-2 | TRBV6-6 | CASTPRQGVLNYGYTF | TGTGCCAGCACCCCGCGCCAGGGCGTCCTTAACTATGGCTACACCTTC
TRBD1 | TRBJ1-3 | TRBV18 | CASSVDRVNTIYF | TGTGCCAGCTCCGTGGACAGGGTGAACACCATATATTTT
- | TRBJ2-1 | TRBV6-2/TRBV6-3 | CASSFSYYNEQFF | TGTGCCAGCAGTTTCTCCTACTACAATGAGCAGTTCTTC
- | TRBJ2-7 | TRBV20-1 | CSASHGSSYEQYF | TGCAGTGCTAGTCACGGGAGCTCCTACGAGCAGTACTTC
- | TRBJ1-1 | TRBV12-3/TRBV12-4 | CASSFSRNTEAFF | TGTGCCAGCAGTTTTTCCAGGAACACTGAAGCTTTCTTT
TRBD1 | TRBJ2-7 | TRBV5-1 | CASTGTGSSHEQYF | TGCGCCAGCACGGGGACAGGGTCATCTCACGAGCAGTACTTC
- | TRBJ1-2 | TRBV4-3 | CASSPDRVRGYGYTF | TGCGCCAGCAGCCCCGATAGGGTTCGCGGCTATGGCTACACCTTC
- | TRBJ1-2 | TRBV7-2 | CASRTGGAYGYTF | TGTGCCAGCAGGACCGGGGGTGCCTATGGCTACACCTTC
- | TRBJ2-7 | TRBV28 | CASSLASSGTYEQYF | TGTGCCAGCAGTTTAGCGTCGTCGGGGACCTACGAGCAGTACTTC
TRBD1 | TRBJ1-2 | TRBV2 | CASSDGGDRNYGYTF | TGTGCCAGCAGCGACGGGGGGGACAGAAACTATGGCTACACCTTC